Following are 27 T cell receptor beta chains from one sample sequenced in a study of T cell responses to AZD1222 COVID-19 vaccine. The repertoire was sequenced with immunoSEQ multiplex PCR; TCRdb's copy has only in-frame clones and lacks some. Here the sample spans 110,000 to 150,000 clones, 92% being singletons. The specimen was peripheral blood, collected 28 days after the second AZD1222 dose. These receptors all come from an adult who received the AZD1222 COVID-19 vaccine.

This clone was seen a handful of times. The chain combines TRBV4-3 with TRBJ1-4, with D perhaps TRBD1 (6 bases). This CDR3 region has 16 residues. Germline V gene lookup returns CDR1 LGHNA and CDR2 YSLEER. Trimming removed 0 bases at V and 3 bases at J, with 11 bases between. CDR3 coding DNA: TGCGCCAGCAGCCAAGACCGGGACATTCCTAATGAAAAACTGTTTTTT. This translates into CASSQDRDIPNEKLFF.

V usage is TRBV4-1 and J usage is TRBJ2-3, with a possible D match to TRBD2 (6 bases). CDR1 is MGHRA, CDR2 YSYEKL, per germline. The CDR3 runs 16 residues. Trimming cost V 0 bases and J 0 bases, with 10 bases left between them. For the CDR3, the DNA is TGCGCCAGCAGCCAAGACCTAGCGAGGAGCACAGATACGCAGTATTTT. This codes for CASSQDLARSTDTQYF.

The rearrangement links TRBV19 to TRBJ1-6; D remains unclear. The CDR3 sequence is 16 residues long. Between the trimmed V and J ends, which lost 6 bases and 8 bases, there was a span of 20 bases. The germline V gene has CDR1 LNHDA and CDR2 SQIVND (reference sequence). The DNA for the CDR3 is TGTGCCAGTAGGACTCTAAGGATCGGAGGGCATTCACCCCTCCACTTT. It is translated as CASRTLRIGGHSPLHF.

This chain joins TRBV28 and TRBJ2-1, with TRBD2 matching over 13 bases. The CDR3 loop spans 15 amino acids. Germline lookup yields CDR1 MDHEN and CDR2 SYDVKM. V was pared by 6 bases and J by 9 bases, with 8 bases of the junction left unmatched. The CDR3 region is CASSPGTSGKIEQFF. CDR3 sequence (DNA): TGTGCCAGCAGCCCCGGGACTAGCGGGAAAATTGAGCAGTTCTTC.

V usage is TRBV18 and J usage is TRBJ2-3, with no clear D. Germline CDR1 and CDR2: KGHSH and LQKENI. The V gene lost 5 bases and the J gene lost 5 bases, with 8 bases spanning the gap. The CDR3 consists of 12 residues. The CDR3 protein is CASSSRGDTQYF. CDR3 sequence (DNA): TGTGCCAGCTCATCCCGAGGAGATACGCAGTATTTT.

This sequence joins TRBV18 and TRBJ2-1; maybe TRBD1 (5 bases). Germline V CDR1 and CDR2: KGHSH, LQKENI. Trimming cost V 6 bases and J 9 bases, with 24 bases left between them. This CDR3 comprises 16 residues. The CDR3 loop reads CASSEGQGNAIGEQFF. DNA for the CDR3: TGTGCCAGCTCGGAAGGTCAGGGTAACGCGATCGGTGAGCAGTTCTTC.

A note on this clone: Other DNA sequences in the sample encode the same CDR3. The CDR3 nucleotides read TGTGCCAGCTCACAGACAGAGAACTATGGCTACACCTTC. Amino acids: CASSQTENYGYTF. The chain couples TRBV18 to TRBJ1-2; TRBD1 might be the D (5 bases). The CDR3 is made up of 13 amino acids. Trimming removed 4 bases from V and 2 bases from J, with 8 bases in between. The V gene's germline CDR1 is KGHSH and CDR2 LQKENI.

The rearrangement uses TRBV18 and TRBJ1-1; 7 nucleotides match TRBD1. V gave up 2 bases and J gave up 0 bases; unmatched junction bases: 3. The CDR3 has 15 residues. Germline V CDR1 and CDR2: KGHSH, LQKENI. The CDR3 sequence: CASSPATGVNTEAFF. CDR3 DNA sequence: TGTGCCAGCTCACCAGCCACAGGGGTGAACACTGAAGCTTTCTTT.

V gene TRBV12-5 combines with J gene TRBJ2-4; D may match TRBD1 or TRBD2 (5 bases each). The CDR3 spans 16 residues. In germline, CDR1 is LGHNT, CDR2 FRNRAP. The V and J ends lost 0 bases and 1 base respectively, with 10 bases between them. CDR3 loop: CASGLVTRDAKNIQYF. The CDR3 DNA reads TGTGCTAGTGGTTTGGTAACGAGGGACGCCAAAAACATTCAGTACTTC.

This clone occurred a few times. The chain recombines TRBV5-1 with TRBJ1-1; TRBD1 agrees at 8 bases. Germline V gene data show CDR1 as SGHRS and CDR2 as YFSETQ. The length of the CDR3 is 16 residues. The junction had 8 bases not matched to a gene; V was cut back by 4 bases and J by 0 bases. Here the CDR3 reads CASSTDRARMNTEAFF. The CDR3 bases are TGCGCCAGCAGCACGGACAGGGCGCGGATGAACACTGAAGCTTTCTTT.

The chain combines TRBV27 with TRBJ1-2, with 7 bases fitting TRBD1. The CDR3 contains 15 residues. The ends lost 5 bases at V and 4 bases at J; junction bases unmatched: 10. Germline V gene sequence: CDR1 MNHEY, CDR2 SMNVEV (reference sequence). Written as DNA, the CDR3 is TGTGCCAGCAGTCCCAACACGGGACAGAGCTATGGCTACACCTTC. Protein sequence: CASSPNTGQSYGYTF.

Here the CDR3 reads CAWKLGGGYTF. The CDR3 region has the DNA TGTGCCTGGAAACTGGGCGGTGGCTACACCTTC. This chain links TRBV30 with TRBJ1-2, with D hard to call. Germline V lookup: CDR1 GTSNPN, CDR2 SVGIG (reference sequence). CDR3 length: 11 amino acids. V lost 4 bases and J 7 bases, leaving 10 bases between the germline ends.

J is TRBJ1-1 and V is TRBV18; D remains unclear. Trimming cost V 0 bases and J 1 base, with 12 bases left between them. The CDR3 consists of 16 residues. Germline loops: CDR1 KGHSH, CDR2 LQKENI. In nucleotides, the CDR3 is TGTGCCAGCTCACCACCGGTGCCCACCCCGAACACTGAAGCTTTCTTT. This sequence encodes CASSPPVPTPNTEAFF.

The chain employs TRBV5-5 and TRBJ1-1; D is ambiguous. Trimming left V 3 bases short and J 5 bases short, with 11 bases between. CDR1 SGHKS and CDR2 YYEKEE come from the germline V gene (reference sequence). This CDR3 has 13 amino acids. The CDR3 DNA reads TGTGCCAGCAGCTCCCCTTTGGGAACTGAAGCTTTCTTT. Its translation: CASSSPLGTEAFF. Full variable domain (rest looked up from reference TRBV5-5 and TRBJ1-1): DAGVTQSPTHLIKTRGQQVTLRCSPISGHKSVSWYQQVLGQGPQFIFQYYEKEERGRGNFPDRFSARQFPNYSSELNVNALLLGDSALYLCASSSPLGTEAFFGQGTRLTVV.

This clone has just one count. The J gene is TRBJ1-2, the V gene TRBV7-2; maybe TRBD1 (6 bases). Germline values: CDR1 SGHTA, CDR2 FQGNSA. The ends were cut back, 5 bases at V and 4 bases at J, with 23 bases in the middle. There are 17 residues in the CDR3. The CDR3 bases are TGTGCCAGCAGCCCTCCGACAGGAGCCACCCCCTTCTATGGCTACACCTTC. Protein product: CASSPPTGATPFYGYTF.

This clone was seen a few times. The gene calls are TRBV7-9 and TRBJ1-5; no firm D call. The length of the CDR3 is 14 residues. Germline CDR1 and CDR2: SEHNR and FQNEAQ (reference sequence). The germline V and J ends were trimmed by 0 bases and 5 bases, with 8 bases remaining between them. The CDR3 protein is CASSLALDHQPQHF. DNA for the CDR3: TGTGCCAGCAGCTTAGCCCTGGATCATCAGCCCCAGCATTTT.

The V and J genes are TRBV27 and TRBJ1-2; possibly TRBD1 for D (5 bases). Per germline, CDR1 MNHEY and CDR2 SMNVEV (reference sequence). This CDR3 has 15 residues. V shed 5 bases and J shed 4 bases, with 17 bases lying between them. The CDR3 region has the DNA TGTGCCAGCAGTCCATCGCACCATGGGGGCTATGGCTACACCTTC. Translating it yields CASSPSHHGGYGYTF.

The V gene is TRBV6-5, the J gene TRBJ1-1, with D possibly matching TRBD1 (5 bases). Trimming stripped 2 bases from V and 2 bases from J, with 12 bases between. Germline loops: CDR1 MNHEY, CDR2 SVGAGI. The CDR3 spans 15 residues. The CDR3, as DNA: TGTGCCAGCAGTTACGGGGGGAGGCTTAACACTGAAGCTTTCTTT. Amino acids: CASSYGGRLNTEAFF.

The genes are TRBV27 and TRBJ1-2; TRBD1 matches 7 bases. Germline V lookup: CDR1 MNHEY, CDR2 SMNVEV (reference sequence). The CDR3 has 13 residues. V lost 5 bases, J lost 4 bases, and 4 bases stayed unmatched. The CDR3 here is CASSLTGTYGYTF. The CDR3 nucleotides read TGTGCCAGCAGTCTGACAGGGACCTATGGCTACACCTTC.

The J gene is TRBJ1-1, the V gene TRBV7-2; D gene ambiguous. Germline values: CDR1 SGHTA, CDR2 FQGNSA. This CDR3 contains 13 residues. V was trimmed by 11 bases and J by 1 base, leaving 14 bases between them. DNA for the CDR3: TGTGCCTCAAGCTGGGTTTCGAACACTGAAGCTTTCTTT. Residues: CASSWVSNTEAFF.

The chain combines TRBV6-5 with TRBJ2-3; TRBD2 matches 10 bases. The CDR3 runs 15 residues. CDR1 MNHEY and CDR2 SVGAGI come from the germline V gene. J was trimmed by 7 bases and V by 8 bases; bases with no gene match: 12. The CDR3 sequence: CASSEGLAGVHTQYF. CDR3 DNA sequence: TGTGCCAGCTCAGAGGGGCTAGCGGGAGTCCATACGCAGTATTTT.

The chain links TRBV7-3 to TRBJ1-2, with TRBD1 matching 7 bases. Trimming cost V 5 bases and J 6 bases; bases outside gene matches: 6. The CDR3 contains 13 residues. Germline V gene lookup returns CDR1 SGHTA and CDR2 FQGTGA. The DNA of the CDR3 is TGTGCCAGCAGCCCTGACAGGGATAATGGCTACACCTTC. It is translated as CASSPDRDNGYTF.

The V and J genes are TRBV15 and TRBJ2-2; the match to TRBD1 covers 7 bases. The CDR3 consists of 16 residues. J was trimmed by 1 base and V by 3 bases; bases with no gene match: 5. CDR1 is LNHNV and CDR2 is YYDKDF in the germline V gene (reference sequence). CDR3 region: CATSRARDRNTGELFF. The CDR3 coding sequence is TGTGCCACCAGCAGGGCCCGGGACAGGAACACCGGGGAGCTGTTTTTT.

This chain connects TRBV19 to TRBJ2-5; D might be TRBD2 (6 bases). The V and J ends lost 4 bases and 1 base respectively, with 13 bases between them. Germline V gene data show CDR1 as LNHDA and CDR2 as SQIVND (reference sequence). The CDR3 extends over 15 amino acids. The DNA of the CDR3 is TGTGCCAGTAGTAACCAGGGAGGTCCCCAAGAGACCCAGTACTTC. Amino acids: CASSNQGGPQETQYF.

The rearrangement links TRBV4-3 to TRBJ2-7, with 7 bases aligning to TRBD1. Germline V lookup: CDR1 LGHNA, CDR2 YSLEER. This CDR3 spans 15 amino acids. Trimming at V came to 0 bases and at J to 3 bases, leaving 5 bases not matched to a gene. The CDR3 DNA reads as TGCGCCAGCAGCCAAGATATCCGACAGGGCTACGAGCAGTACTTC. Translation gives CASSQDIRQGYEQYF.

The chain has TRBV27 and TRBJ2-2; 9 nucleotides agree with TRBD1. The CDR3 contains 16 residues. CDR1 and CDR2 from the germline V gene are MNHEY and SMNVEV (reference sequence). With V trimmed by 6 bases and J by 1 base, 6 bases remained unmatched. The CDR3 DNA follows: TGTGCCAGCAGGGACGCGGGACAGGGGAACACCGGGGAGCTGTTTTTT. It translates to CASRDAGQGNTGELFF.

The rearrangement joins TRBV6-5 to TRBJ2-5; TRBD2 is a possible D gene (5 bases). This CDR3 region has 14 residues. V was cut by 6 bases and J by 5 bases, with 16 bases left in between. The germline V gene encodes CDR1 MNHEY and CDR2 SVGAGI. CDR3 amino acids: CASRPWELGETQYF. The CDR3, as DNA: TGTGCCAGCAGACCATGGGAGCTGGGGGAGACCCAGTACTTC.